One T cell receptor (beta chain) is described in this entry. Its target antigen remains unknown. No qualities accompany the bases; no much larger clone lies one base away. Whole blood was collected in K2EDTA tubes by collaborating institutions according to the institutions' own protocols. For TCRbeta analysis, collaborator samples were shipped as frozen whole blood, as isolated PBMCs, or as DNA extracted from either sample type. The record originates from a study of blood T cell repertoires in COVID-19 (dated by TCRdb to about 2020). For the wider study: Samples from collaborators originated in the United States, Italy and Spain and spanned both the acute and convalescent phases of COVID-19. Sample metadata almost always included a de-identified subject ID, COVID-19 status, age in years and sex. Deeply sampled blood TCRbeta repertoires from subjects exposed to, actively infected with, or recovered from COVID-19 were included in the dataset. The samples were drawn from two sources: the first 160 participants of the ongoing ImmuneRACE study, and 950 to 1,500 subjects contributed by 6 global collaborators. The repertoires were made available in a free public database intended to serve as a resource for research on the immune response to SARS-CoV-2. The material from the prospective study consisted of cDNA or gDNA derived from T cells, B-cell-depleted T cells, or PBMCs. Where HLA class I and class II types were available, the types were taken from metadata supplied by the sample provider, not from assay-based typing.

Overall study outcomes, separate from this receptor: How much clinical and demographic metadata was included differed by source and by participant, and the metadata was provided uncurated.

Reading from cysteine to phenylalanine, the CDR3 counts 19 amino acids. The kept DNA is CDR3 alone, 57 bases in frame from the first base. V is shortened by 4 bases, J by 4 bases, and the region joining them spans 26 bases. From the germline V gene, CDR1 is SGDLS and CDR2 is YYNGEE. TCRbeta CDR3 regions were amplified from genomic DNA by means of the immunoSEQ Assay, a bias-controlled multiplex PCR. Concerning the study's data processing: The number of nucleated cells in each sample was estimated from the amplification of reference gene primers within the assay. To quantify the absolute abundance of each unique TCRbeta CDR3 rearrangement, sequence reads were collapsed and filtered. For each sample, productive Simpson clonality was calculated as the square root of Simpson's diversity index across productive rearrangements. In its TCRdb copy, this immuneACCESS table keeps in-frame sequences only and misses some clones. Where compared with another copy, unresolved V genes explain less than half of these, and the others have no known cause. The DNA was the basis for D and trimming; V, J and clone size are from that table. The sample has 300,000 to 350,000 clones on record, around 80% of them singletons. The top ten hold around 3% of the sample.

The clonotype comes from a man aged 25 to 45 with active or convalescent COVID-19. The chain links TRBV9 with TRBJ2-2, and possibly TRBD2, on 5 matching bases. Material for sequencing was peripheral blood. CDR3 loop: CASSLRVGTTSSPTGELFF. Read as DNA, the sequence is TGTGCCAGCAGCCTCCGCGTGGGCACAACTAGTTCGCCCACCGGGGAGCTGTTTTTT.